Presented here are 10 T cell receptor beta chains from one specimen sequenced in a study of blood T cell repertoires in COVID-19 (TCRdb year 2020). Receptors were amplified or captured by the immunoSEQ multiplex PCR assay. Held by TCRdb, this immuneACCESS table contains in-frame sequences only and omits some clones. Under half of the omission traces to an unresolved V gene where checked; the cause of the rest is unknown. Within this sample are over 130,000 clones, with approximately 84% of them counted one time only. The top ten constitute 1.5% to 2% of the sample. The sequenced sample consisted of PBMCs or T cells enriched from blood (not recorded which). These receptors were taken from a woman under 30 who had been exposed to COVID-19.

The gene calls are TRBV2 and TRBJ2-1; D perhaps matches TRBD2 (6 bases). There are 15 residues in the CDR3. Germline CDR1 SNHLY, CDR2 FYNNEI. V shed 5 bases and J shed 9 bases, with 20 bases lying between them. The CDR3 bases are TGTGCCAGCAGTCCTGGGGGGACCCTCGGCGGTGAGCAGTTCTTC. Translation: CASSPGGTLGGEQFF.

This rearrangement joins TRBV5-1 to TRBJ1-2; D not resolved. Trimming cost V 2 bases and J 3 bases, with 14 bases left between them. The CDR3 spans 15 residues. Germline CDR1 and CDR2: SGHRS and YFSETQ. The CDR3 DNA reads as TGCGCCAGCAGCTTCACGGTCACTGGTGACTATGGCTACACCTTC. This sequence encodes CASSFTVTGDYGYTF.

The rearrangement joins TRBV10-3 to TRBJ1-6; TRBD1 matches 10 bases. Germline CDR1 ENHRY, CDR2 SYGVKD. The length of the CDR3 is 15 residues. V gave up 2 bases and J gave up 7 bases; unmatched junction bases: 2. The CDR3 reads CAISEGDRGNSPLHF. CDR3 coding DNA: TGTGCCATCAGTGAGGGGGACAGGGGCAATTCACCCCTCCACTTT.

This clone turned up a few times. The rearrangement links TRBV6-5 to TRBJ2-7; TRBD2 aligns across 13 bases. V lost 8 bases and J lost 4; bases outside the gene matches: 8. This CDR3 is 15 amino acids long. Germline V gives CDR1 MNHEY, CDR2 SVGAGI. In DNA form, the CDR3 reads TGTGCCAGCGGACTAGCGGGGGACGGGCTTTACGAGCAGTACTTC. This sequence encodes CASGLAGDGLYEQYF.

The rearrangement uses TRBV18 and TRBJ2-7; 10 bases map to TRBD1. CDR1 is KGHSH and CDR2 is LQKENI in the germline V gene. With 2 bases clipped from V and 3 bases from J, the junction kept 1 base outside the gene matches. CDR3 size: 14 residues. The CDR3 coding sequence is TGTGCCAGCTCACCAGGGACAGGGGACTACGAGCAGTACTTC. Amino acid sequence: CASSPGTGDYEQYF. Complete variable domain (other parts from reference TRBV18 and TRBJ2-7): NAGVMQNPRHLVRRRGQEARLRCSPMKGHSHVYWYRQLPEEGLKFMVYLQKENIIDESGMPKERFSAEFPKEGPSILRIQQVVRGDSAAYFCASSPGTGDYEQYFGPGTRLTVT.

The V call is TRBV28, the J call TRBJ1-3, with 7 bases identical to TRBD1. CDR1 and CDR2 from the germline V gene are MDHEN and SYDVKM. V was pared by 6 bases and J by 11 bases, with 10 bases of the junction left unmatched. This CDR3 has 13 residues. The CDR3 is CASRREQGFAIYF. DNA of the CDR3: TGTGCCAGCAGGAGAGAACAGGGGTTCGCCATATATTTT.

The J gene is TRBJ1-4, the V gene TRBV4-3; 10 bases agree with TRBD1. Germline assignment: CDR1 LGHNA and CDR2 YSLEER. This CDR3 has 15 residues. Trimming cost V 1 base and J 6 bases; bases outside gene matches: 2. The CDR3 DNA is TGCGCCAGCAGCCAAGGGACAGGGGGGCATGAAAAACTGTTTTTT. Translated: CASSQGTGGHEKLFF.

The V and J genes are TRBV5-8 and TRBJ2-5; 10 bases agree with TRBD1. Germline CDR1 and CDR2: SGHTS and YDEGEE. The V gene end was trimmed by 2 bases and the J gene end by 1 base; junction bases not matched to a gene: 5. The CDR3 covers 16 residues. This CDR3 reads CASSFRGQGVQETQYF. DNA for the CDR3: TGTGCCAGCAGCTTCCGCGGACAGGGGGTCCAAGAGACCCAGTACTTC.

The J gene is TRBJ2-7, the V gene TRBV11-1, with 7 bases that match TRBD2. This CDR3 is built from 15 residues. The germline CDR1 and CDR2 sequences are SGHAT and FQDESV (reference sequence). V trimming: 1 base; J trimming: 5 bases; junction bases outside the gene matches: 8. CDR3 amino acids: CASSLDRDYNHEQYF. In nucleotides, the CDR3 is TGTGCCAGCAGCTTAGACCGGGACTATAACCACGAGCAGTACTTC.

The V gene is TRBV7-9, the J gene TRBJ1-6; 7 positions match TRBD1. Germline assignment: CDR1 SEHNR and CDR2 FQNEAQ (reference sequence). The CDR3 extends over 18 amino acids. V was clipped by 4 bases and J by 3 bases; unmatched bases: 12. The CDR3 is CASSYTGAAKLYNSPLHF. CDR3 nucleotide sequence: TGTGCCAGCAGCTATACAGGGGCCGCAAAGCTCTATAATTCACCCCTCCACTTT.